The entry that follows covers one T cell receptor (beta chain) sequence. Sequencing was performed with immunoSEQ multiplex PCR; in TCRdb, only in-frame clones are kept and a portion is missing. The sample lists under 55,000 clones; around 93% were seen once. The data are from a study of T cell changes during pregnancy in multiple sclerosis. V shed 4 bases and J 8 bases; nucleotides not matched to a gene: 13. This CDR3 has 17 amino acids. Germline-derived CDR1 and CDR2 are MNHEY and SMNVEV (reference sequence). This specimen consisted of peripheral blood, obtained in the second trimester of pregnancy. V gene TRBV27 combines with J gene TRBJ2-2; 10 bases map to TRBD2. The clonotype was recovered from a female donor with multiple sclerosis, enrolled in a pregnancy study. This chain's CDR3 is CASSYLAGGPFGGELFF. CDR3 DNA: TGTGCCAGCAGTTATTTAGCGGGAGGCCCCTTTGGAGGGGAGCTGTTTTTT.